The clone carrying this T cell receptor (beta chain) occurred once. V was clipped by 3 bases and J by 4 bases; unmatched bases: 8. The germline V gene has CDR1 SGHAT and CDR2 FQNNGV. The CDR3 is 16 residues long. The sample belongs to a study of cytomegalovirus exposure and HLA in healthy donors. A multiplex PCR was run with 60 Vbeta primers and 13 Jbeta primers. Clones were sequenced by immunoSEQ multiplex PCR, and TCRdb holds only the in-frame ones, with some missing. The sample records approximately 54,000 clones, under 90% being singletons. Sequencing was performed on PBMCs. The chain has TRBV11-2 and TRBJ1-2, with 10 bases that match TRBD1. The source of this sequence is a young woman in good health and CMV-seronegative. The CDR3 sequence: CASSFSGDRGIYGYTF. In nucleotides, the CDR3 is TGTGCCAGCAGCTTCTCCGGGGACAGGGGAATCTATGGCTACACCTTC.